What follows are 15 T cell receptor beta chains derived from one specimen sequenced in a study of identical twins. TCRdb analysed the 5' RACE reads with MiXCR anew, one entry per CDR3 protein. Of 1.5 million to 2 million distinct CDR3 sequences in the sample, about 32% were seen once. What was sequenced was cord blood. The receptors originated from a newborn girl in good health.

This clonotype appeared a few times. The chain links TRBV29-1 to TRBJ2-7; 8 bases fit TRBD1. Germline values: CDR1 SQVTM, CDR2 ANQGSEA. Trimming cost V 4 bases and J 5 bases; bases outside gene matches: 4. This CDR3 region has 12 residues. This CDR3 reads CSVARGRNEQYF. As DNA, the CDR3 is TGCAGCGTTGCCAGGGGGCGGAACGAGCAGTACTTC.

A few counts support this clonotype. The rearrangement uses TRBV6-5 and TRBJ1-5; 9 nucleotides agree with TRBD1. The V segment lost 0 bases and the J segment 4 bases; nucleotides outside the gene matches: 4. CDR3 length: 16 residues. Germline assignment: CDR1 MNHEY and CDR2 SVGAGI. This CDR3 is CASSYSGGQGNQPQHF. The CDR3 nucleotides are TGTGCCAGCAGTTACTCGGGGGGACAGGGAAATCAGCCCCAGCATTTT.

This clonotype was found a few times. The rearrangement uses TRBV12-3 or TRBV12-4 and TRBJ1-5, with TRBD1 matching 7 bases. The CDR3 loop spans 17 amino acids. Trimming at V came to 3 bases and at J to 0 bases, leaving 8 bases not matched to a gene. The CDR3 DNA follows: TGTGCCAGCAGTTTTGCCAGGGGGACATATAGCAATCAGCCCCAGCATTTT. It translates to CASSFARGTYSNQPQHF.

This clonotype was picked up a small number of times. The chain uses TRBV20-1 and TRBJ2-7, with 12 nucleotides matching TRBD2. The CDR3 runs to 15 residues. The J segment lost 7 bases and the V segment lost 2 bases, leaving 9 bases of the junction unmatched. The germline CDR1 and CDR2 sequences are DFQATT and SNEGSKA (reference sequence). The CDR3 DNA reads TGCAGTGCTAGAAACAGTCTAGCGGGAGGGTCTGAGCAGTACTTC. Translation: CSARNSLAGGSEQYF.

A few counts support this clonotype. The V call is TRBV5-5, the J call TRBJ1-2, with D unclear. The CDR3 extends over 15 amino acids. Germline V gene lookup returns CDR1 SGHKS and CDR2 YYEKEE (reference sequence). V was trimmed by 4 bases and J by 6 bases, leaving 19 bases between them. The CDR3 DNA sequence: TGTGCCAGCAGCCTGGCCCCTCGTGGGGAAAATGGCTACACCTTC. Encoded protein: CASSLAPRGENGYTF.

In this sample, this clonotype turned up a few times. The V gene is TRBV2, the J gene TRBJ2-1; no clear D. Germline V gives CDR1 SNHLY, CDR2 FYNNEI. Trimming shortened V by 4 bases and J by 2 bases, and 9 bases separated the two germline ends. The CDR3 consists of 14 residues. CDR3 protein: CASSAPRTYNEQFF. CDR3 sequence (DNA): TGTGCCAGCAGTGCCCCTCGCACCTACAATGAGCAGTTCTTC. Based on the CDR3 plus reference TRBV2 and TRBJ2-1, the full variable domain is EPEVTQTPSHQVTQMGQEVILRCVPISNHLYFYWYRQILGQKVEFLVSFYNNEISEKSEIFDDQFSVERPDGSNFTLKIRSTKLEDSAMYFCASSAPRTYNEQFFGPGTRLTVL.

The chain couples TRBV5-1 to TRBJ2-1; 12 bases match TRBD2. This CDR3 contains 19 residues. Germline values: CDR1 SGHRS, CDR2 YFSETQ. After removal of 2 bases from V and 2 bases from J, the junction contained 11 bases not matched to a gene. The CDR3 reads CASSFLTSGSLGAYNEQFF. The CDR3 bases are TGCGCCAGCAGCTTCCTGACTAGCGGGAGTTTAGGCGCCTACAATGAGCAGTTCTTC.

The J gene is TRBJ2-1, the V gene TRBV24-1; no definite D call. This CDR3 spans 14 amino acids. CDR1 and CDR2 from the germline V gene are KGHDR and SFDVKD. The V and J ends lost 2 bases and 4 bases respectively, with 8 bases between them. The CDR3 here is CATSDSDPYNEQFF. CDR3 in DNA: TGTGCCACCAGTGATTCAGACCCGTACAATGAGCAGTTCTTC.

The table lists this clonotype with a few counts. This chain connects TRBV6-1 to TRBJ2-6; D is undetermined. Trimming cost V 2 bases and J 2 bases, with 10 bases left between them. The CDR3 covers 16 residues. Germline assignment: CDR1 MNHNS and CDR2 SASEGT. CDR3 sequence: CASSESRRTGANVLTF. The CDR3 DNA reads TGTGCCAGCAGTGAAAGTAGGCGAACTGGGGCCAACGTCCTGACTTTC.

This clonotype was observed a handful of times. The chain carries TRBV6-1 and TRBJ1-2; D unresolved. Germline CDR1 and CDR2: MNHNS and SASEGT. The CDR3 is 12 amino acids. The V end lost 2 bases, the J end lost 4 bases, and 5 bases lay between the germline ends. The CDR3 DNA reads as TGTGCCAGCAGTGAATATCCCTATGGCTACACCTTC. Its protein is CASSEYPYGYTF.

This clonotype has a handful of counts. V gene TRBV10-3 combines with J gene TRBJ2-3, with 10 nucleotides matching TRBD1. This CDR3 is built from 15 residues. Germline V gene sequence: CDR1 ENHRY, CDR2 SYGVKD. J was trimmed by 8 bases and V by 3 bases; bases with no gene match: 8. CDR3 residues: CAISEPTGGGGTQYF. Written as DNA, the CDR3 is TGTGCCATCAGTGAACCGACAGGGGGCGGGGGTACGCAGTATTTT.

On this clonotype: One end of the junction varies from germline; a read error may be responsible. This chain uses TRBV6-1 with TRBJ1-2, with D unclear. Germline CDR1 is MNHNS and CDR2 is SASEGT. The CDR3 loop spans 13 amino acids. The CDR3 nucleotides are TGTGCCAGCTCTGGGCGGGTCTCCTATGGCTACGCCTTC. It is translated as CASSGRVSYGYAF.

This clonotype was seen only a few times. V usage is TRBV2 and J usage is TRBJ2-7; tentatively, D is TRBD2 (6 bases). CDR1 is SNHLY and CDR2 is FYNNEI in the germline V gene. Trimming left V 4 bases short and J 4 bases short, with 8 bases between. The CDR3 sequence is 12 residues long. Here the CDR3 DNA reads TGTGCCAGCAGTGGACTAGTATACGAGCAGTACTTC. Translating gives CASSGLVYEQYF.

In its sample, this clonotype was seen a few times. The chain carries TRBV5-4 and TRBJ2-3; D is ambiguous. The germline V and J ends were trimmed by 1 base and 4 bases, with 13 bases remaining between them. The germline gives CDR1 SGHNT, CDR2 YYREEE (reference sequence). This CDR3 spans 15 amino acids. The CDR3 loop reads CASSLPGPRADTQYF. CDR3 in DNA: TGTGCCAGCAGCTTGCCGGGTCCAAGGGCAGATACGCAGTATTTT.

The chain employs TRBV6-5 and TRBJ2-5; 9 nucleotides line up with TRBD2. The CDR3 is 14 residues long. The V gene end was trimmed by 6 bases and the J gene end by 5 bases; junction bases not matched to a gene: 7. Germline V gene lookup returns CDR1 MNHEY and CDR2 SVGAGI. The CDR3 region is CASRVAGVRETQYF. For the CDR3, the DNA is TGTGCCAGCAGAGTAGCGGGAGTAAGGGAGACCCAGTACTTC.